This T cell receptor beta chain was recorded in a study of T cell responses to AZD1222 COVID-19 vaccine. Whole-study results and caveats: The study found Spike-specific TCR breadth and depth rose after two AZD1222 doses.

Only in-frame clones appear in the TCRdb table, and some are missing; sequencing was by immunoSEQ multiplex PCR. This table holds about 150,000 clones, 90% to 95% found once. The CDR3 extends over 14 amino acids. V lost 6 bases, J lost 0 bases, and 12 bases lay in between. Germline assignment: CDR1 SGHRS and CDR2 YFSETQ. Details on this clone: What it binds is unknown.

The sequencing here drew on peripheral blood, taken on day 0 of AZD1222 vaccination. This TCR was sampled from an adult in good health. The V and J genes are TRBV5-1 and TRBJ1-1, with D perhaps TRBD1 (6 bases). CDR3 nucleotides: TGCGCCAGCAAGTTGACAGGCATGAACACTGAAGCTTTCTTT. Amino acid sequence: CASKLTGMNTEAFF.